The 2 T cell receptor beta chains reported below all come from one sample, sequenced in a study of T cells in Graves' hyperthyroidism and ophthalmopathy (dated by TCRdb to between 2018 and 2021). Receptor libraries were prepared by multiplex PCR. Sequencing relied on an Illumina HiSeq 2000. The TCR beta CDR3 regions were amplified from RNA transcripts. The TCR CDR3 was subjected to a first round of RT-PCR using the HTBI primer set and the Qiagen OneStep RT-PCR kit. TCRdb reprocessed the public reads (quality trimming at Q25 with fastp, clone calling with MiXCR) and kept in-frame beta chains. All rows with the same CDR3 protein become a single entry with the most common DNA and genes. For this sample there are 300,000 to 450,000 distinct CDR3 sequences; about a fifth appear just once. The ten largest clones capture over 35% of the sample. Specimen: blood. These receptors came from a man between 18 and 29 years old with Graves' ophthalmopathy.

The J gene is TRBJ1-2, the V gene TRBV11-2, with a possible D match to TRBD1 (5 bases). The CDR3 is 15 residues long. The V gene's germline CDR1 is SGHAT and CDR2 FQNNGV. V was cut by 5 bases and J by 1 base, with 14 bases left in between. Here the CDR3 reads CASSPQVEFNYGYTF. CDR3 coding DNA: TGTGCCAGCAGCCCACAGGTGGAATTTAACTATGGCTACACCTTC.

This clonotype was observed many times. The V gene is TRBV11-2, the J gene TRBJ2-7; 10 bases are shared with TRBD2. Losses at the gene ends were 5 bases for V and 0 bases for J; bases not matched to a gene: 10. The CDR3 loop spans 17 amino acids. Looked up from germline, CDR1 is SGHAT and CDR2 is FQNNGV. CDR3 residues: CASSPQSSGGFSYEQYF. The CDR3, as DNA: TGTGCCAGCAGCCCCCAGAGTAGCGGGGGGTTCTCCTACGAGCAGTACTTC. Full variable domain (rest looked up from reference TRBV11-2 and TRBJ2-7): EAGVAQSPRYKIIEKRQSVAFWCNPISGHATLYWYQQILGQGPKLLIQFQNNGVVDDSQLPKDRFSAERLKGVDSTLKIQPAKLEDSAVYLCASSPQSSGGFSYEQYFGPGTRLTVT.